The source of this TCR beta chain is a study of T-cell reconstitution after alpha-beta-depleted transplantation in children. Study-level findings and limits: Surviving recipient T cells and thymic progenitors produced the high day-60 TCRbeta diversity seen in some patients.

Remarks on this clonotype: Its antigen is currently unknown.

TCRbeta library preparation incorporated unique molecular identifiers. TCRdb used MiXCR to reprocess the PCR reads, holding one entry per CDR3 protein. The repertoire holds about 980,000 distinct CDR3 sequences, with about 29% as singletons. This clonotype was obtained from a boy in the first two years of life who had a stem cell transplant for SCID, so the T cells may come from the graft donor. The sequencing used PBMCs, mostly from graft donor cells, collected 360 days after TCRalphabeta/CD19-depleted stem cell transplant.

This chain's CDR3 is CASRETARHEQYF. Here the CDR3 DNA reads TGTGCCAGCAGGGAGACCGCCCGGCACGAGCAGTACTTC. The chain is built from TRBV7-9 and TRBJ2-7; no clear D gene. This CDR3 has 13 residues. Trimming shortened V by 6 bases and J by 5 bases, and 14 bases separated the two germline ends. Germline CDR1 reads SEHNR; CDR2 reads FQNEAQ (reference sequence).